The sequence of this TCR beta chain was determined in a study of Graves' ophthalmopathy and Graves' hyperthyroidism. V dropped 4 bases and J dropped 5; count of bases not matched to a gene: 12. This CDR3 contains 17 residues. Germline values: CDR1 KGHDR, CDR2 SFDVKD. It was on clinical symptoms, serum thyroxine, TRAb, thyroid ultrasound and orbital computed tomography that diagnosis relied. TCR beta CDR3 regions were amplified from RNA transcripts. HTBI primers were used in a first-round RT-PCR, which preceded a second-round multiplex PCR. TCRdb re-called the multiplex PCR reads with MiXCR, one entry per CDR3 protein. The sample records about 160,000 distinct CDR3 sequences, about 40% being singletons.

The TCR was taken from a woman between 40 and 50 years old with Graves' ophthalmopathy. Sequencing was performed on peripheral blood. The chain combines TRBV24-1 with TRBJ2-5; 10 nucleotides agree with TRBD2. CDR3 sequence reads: CATSDLGLAGDDETQYF. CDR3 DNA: TGTGCCACCAGTGACCTGGGGCTAGCGGGAGATGATGAGACCCAGTACTTC.